This T cell receptor beta chain was sequenced during a study of cytomegalovirus exposure and HLA in healthy donors. Study summary: From HLA-typed donors, an early data release held some 80 million unique TCRs.

Study observations and caveats: The classifier reportedly diagnosed cytomegalovirus status with high specificity and sensitivity. A later examination showed that TCR association rates differed by HLA locus, with DRB1 most and HLA-C fewest.

60 Vbeta and 13 Jbeta primers were used in PCR. TCRdb's table, derived via immunoSEQ multiplex PCR, lists solely in-frame clones and lacks some. The table has under 200,000 clones, roughly 80% seen once. Comments on this clone: Its matching antigen is unknown.

Material: PBMCs. The sequence was collected from a man aged 25-45 years in good health and CMV-seropositive.

CDR3 in DNA: TGTGCCAGCAGTTTTAGGGGTGTCTTCTACGAGCAGTACTTC. It translates to CASSFRGVFYEQYF. This rearrangement joins TRBV27 to TRBJ2-7; TRBD1 might be the D (5 bases). This CDR3 region has 14 residues. Germline V gives CDR1 MNHEY, CDR2 SMNVEV (reference sequence). Trimming removed 3 bases from V and 3 bases from J, with 12 bases in between.